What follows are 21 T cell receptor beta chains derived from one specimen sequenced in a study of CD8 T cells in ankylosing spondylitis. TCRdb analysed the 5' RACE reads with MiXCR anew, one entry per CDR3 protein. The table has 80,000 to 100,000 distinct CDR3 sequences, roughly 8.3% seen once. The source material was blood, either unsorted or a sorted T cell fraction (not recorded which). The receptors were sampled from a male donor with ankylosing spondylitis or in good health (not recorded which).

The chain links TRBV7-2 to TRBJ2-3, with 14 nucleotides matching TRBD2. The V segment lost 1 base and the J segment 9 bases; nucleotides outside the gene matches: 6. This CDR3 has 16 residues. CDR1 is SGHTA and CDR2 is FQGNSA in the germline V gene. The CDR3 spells CASSLVTSGGAGTQYF. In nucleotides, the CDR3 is TGTGCCAGCAGCTTAGTGACTAGCGGGGGGGCCGGGACGCAGTATTTT.

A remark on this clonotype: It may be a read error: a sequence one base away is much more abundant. In DNA form, the CDR3 reads TGTGCCAGCAGTTACGGACAGGGTTACACTGAAGCTTTCTTT. This translates into CASSYGQGYTEAFF. V usage is TRBV6-2 or TRBV6-3 and J usage is TRBJ1-1, with TRBD1 identical over 8 bases. J was trimmed by 3 bases and V by 2 bases; bases with no gene match: 2. Per the germline V gene, CDR1 is MNHEY and CDR2 is SVGEGT. The CDR3 spans 14 residues.

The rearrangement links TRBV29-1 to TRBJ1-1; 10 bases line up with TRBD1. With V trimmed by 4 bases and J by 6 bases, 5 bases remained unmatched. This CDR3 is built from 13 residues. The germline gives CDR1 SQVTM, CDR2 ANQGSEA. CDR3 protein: CSVAGTGVAEAFF. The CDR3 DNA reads TGCAGCGTTGCCGGGACAGGGGTCGCTGAAGCTTTCTTT.

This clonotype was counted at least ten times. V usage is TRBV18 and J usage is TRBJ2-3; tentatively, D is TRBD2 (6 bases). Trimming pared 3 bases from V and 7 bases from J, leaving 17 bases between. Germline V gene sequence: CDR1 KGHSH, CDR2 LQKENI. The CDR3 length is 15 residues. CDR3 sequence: CASSPRGGAGHTQYF. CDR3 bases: TGTGCCAGCTCACCCCGTGGAGGGGCTGGGCATACGCAGTATTTT.

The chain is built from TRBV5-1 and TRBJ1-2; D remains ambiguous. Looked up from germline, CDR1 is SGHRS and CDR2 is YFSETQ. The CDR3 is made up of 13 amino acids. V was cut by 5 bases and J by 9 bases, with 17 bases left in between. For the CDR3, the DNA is TGCGCCAGCAGTCAATCTCCGGCCCAGAGCTACACCTTC. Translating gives CASSQSPAQSYTF.

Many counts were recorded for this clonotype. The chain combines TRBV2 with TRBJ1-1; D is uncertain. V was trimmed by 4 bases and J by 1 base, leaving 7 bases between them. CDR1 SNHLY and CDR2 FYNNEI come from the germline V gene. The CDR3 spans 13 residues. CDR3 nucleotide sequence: TGTGCCAGCAGTGCCTCTGAGAACACTGAAGCTTTCTTT. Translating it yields CASSASENTEAFF.

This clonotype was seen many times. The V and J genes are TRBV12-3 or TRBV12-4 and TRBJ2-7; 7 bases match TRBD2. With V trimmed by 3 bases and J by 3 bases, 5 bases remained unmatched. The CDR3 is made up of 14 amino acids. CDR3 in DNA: TGTGCCAGCAGTTTTTGGGAGGGGAACTACGAGCAGTACTTC. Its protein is CASSFWEGNYEQYF.

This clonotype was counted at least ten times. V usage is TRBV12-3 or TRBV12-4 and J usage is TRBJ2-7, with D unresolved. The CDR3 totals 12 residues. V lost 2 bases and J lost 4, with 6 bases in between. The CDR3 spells CASSLSVYEQYF. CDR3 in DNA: TGTGCCAGCAGTTTAAGCGTATACGAGCAGTACTTC.

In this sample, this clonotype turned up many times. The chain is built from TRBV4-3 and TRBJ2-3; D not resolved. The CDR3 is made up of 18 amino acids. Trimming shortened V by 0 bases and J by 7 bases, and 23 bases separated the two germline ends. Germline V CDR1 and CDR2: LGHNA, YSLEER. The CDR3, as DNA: TGCGCCAGCAGCCAAGAGTTAGTCCGAGAAACGGTTCTTCATACGCAGTATTTT. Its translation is CASSQELVRETVLHTQYF.

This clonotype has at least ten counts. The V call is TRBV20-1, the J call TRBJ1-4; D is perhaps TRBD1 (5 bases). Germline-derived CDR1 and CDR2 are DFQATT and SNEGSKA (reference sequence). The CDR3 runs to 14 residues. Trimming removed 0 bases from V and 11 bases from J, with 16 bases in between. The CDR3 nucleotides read TGCAGTGCTAGAGATGGCCGAGGGGTACAGAAACTGTTTTTT. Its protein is CSARDGRGVQKLFF.

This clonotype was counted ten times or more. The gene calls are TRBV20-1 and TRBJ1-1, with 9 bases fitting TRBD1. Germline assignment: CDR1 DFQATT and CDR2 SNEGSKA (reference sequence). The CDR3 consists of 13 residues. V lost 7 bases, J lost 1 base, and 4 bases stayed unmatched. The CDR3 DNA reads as TGCAGTGGCGAGGACAGGGGGAACACTGAAGCTTTCTTT. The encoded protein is CSGEDRGNTEAFF.

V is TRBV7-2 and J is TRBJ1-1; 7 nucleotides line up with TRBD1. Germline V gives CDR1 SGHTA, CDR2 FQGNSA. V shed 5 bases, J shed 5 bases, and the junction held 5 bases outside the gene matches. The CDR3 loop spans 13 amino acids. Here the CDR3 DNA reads TGTGCCAGCAGCCGGGACAGCAGGACTGAAGCTTTCTTT. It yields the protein CASSRDSRTEAFF.

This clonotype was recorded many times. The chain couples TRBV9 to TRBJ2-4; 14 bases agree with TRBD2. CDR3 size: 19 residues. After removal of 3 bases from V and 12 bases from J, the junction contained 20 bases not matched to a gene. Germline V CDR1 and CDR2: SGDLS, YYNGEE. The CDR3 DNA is TGTGCCAGCAGCGGAGAACCGGGACACATGGGGACTAGCGGGAGCAATCAGTACTTC. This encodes CASSGEPGHMGTSGSNQYF.

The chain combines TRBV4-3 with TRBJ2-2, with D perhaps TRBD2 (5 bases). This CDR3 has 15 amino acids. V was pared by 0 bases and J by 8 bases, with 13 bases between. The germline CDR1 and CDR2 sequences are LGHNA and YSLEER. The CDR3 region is CASSQEGGQLGELFF. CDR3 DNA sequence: TGCGCCAGCAGCCAAGAAGGAGGTCAACTGGGGGAGCTGTTTTTT.

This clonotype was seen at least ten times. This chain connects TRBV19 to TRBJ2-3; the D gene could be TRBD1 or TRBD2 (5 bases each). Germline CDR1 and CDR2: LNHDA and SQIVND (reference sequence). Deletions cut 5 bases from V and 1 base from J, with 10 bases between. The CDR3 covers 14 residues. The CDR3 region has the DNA TGTGCCAGTAGTTCCAGGGAGCGCACAGATACGCAGTATTTT. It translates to CASSSRERTDTQYF.

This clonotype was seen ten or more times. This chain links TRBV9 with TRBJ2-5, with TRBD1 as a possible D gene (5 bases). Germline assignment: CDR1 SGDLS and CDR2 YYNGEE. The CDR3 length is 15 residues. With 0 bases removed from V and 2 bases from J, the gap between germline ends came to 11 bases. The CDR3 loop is CASSVAPQGQETQYF. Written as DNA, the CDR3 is TGTGCCAGCAGCGTAGCTCCCCAGGGACAAGAGACCCAGTACTTC.

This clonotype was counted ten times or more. The CDR3 protein is CASSSTPGHKRKYF. CDR3 DNA: TGTGCCAGCAGTTCAACCCCGGGACACAAGAGAAAGTACTTC. This chain uses TRBV27 with TRBJ2-7, with D perhaps matching TRBD1 (6 bases). The CDR3 is 14 residues long. Deletions cut 4 bases from V and 11 bases from J, with 21 bases between. Germline values: CDR1 MNHEY, CDR2 SMNVEV (reference sequence).

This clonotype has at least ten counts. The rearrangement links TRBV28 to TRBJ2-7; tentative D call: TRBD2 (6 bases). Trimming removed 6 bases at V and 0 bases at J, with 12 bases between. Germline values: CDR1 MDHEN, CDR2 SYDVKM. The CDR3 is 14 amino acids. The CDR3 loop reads CASSLALSSYEQYF. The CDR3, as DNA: TGTGCCAGCAGCCTAGCGCTAAGCTCCTACGAGCAGTACTTC.

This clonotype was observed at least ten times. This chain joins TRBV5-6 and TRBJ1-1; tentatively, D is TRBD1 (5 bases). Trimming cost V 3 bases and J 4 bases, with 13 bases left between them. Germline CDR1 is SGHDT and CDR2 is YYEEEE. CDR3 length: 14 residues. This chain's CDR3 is CASSWGRPSTEAFF. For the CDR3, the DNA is TGTGCCAGCAGCTGGGGACGGCCGAGCACTGAAGCTTTCTTT.

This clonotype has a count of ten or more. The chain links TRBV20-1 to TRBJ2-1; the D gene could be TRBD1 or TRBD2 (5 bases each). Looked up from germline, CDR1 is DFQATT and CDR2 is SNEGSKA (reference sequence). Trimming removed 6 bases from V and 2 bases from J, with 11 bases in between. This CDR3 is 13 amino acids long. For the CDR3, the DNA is TGCAGTGCACTAGGGACCACCTACAATGAGCAGTTCTTC. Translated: CSALGTTYNEQFF.

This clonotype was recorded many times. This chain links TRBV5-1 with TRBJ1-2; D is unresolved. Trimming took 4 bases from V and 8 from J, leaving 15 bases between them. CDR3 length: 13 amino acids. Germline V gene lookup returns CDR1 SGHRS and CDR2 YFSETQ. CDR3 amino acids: CASSPTRELGYTF. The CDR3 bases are TGCGCCAGCAGCCCCACAAGGGAACTAGGCTACACCTTC.